This note documents a single TCR beta chain sequence. Its cognate antigen is unknown. This sample was taken from a study of memory CD4+ T cells and cytomegalovirus serostatus. General study results and limits: Of about 150 reported CMV TCRbeta sequences, under 70 were found in memory CD4+ repertoires. CMV serostatus prediction reached median AUC 0.95, or 0.91 with US-trained model.

The sort gate was single viable CD3+CD4+CD8-CD45RO+ cells for memory CD4+ T cells. After thawing, CD4+ T cells were positively selected. Original methodology: Out-of-frame sequences were removed, leaving roughly 2.1 million distinct TCRbeta sequences. Sequenced by immunoSEQ multiplex PCR; TCRdb stores in-frame clones only, minus some. The V and J calls and the clone size are those of that table, but D and trimming were determined from the DNA. The table includes roughly 86,000 clones, about four fifths detected once. V dropped 0 bases and J dropped 6; count of bases not matched to a gene: 16. The CDR3 is made up of 19 amino acids. Germline V gene lookup returns CDR1 SGHRS and CDR2 YFSETQ.

The sequence was obtained from an adult in good health and CMV-seropositive. This rearrangement joins TRBV5-1 to TRBJ2-1, with 9 bases identical to TRBD2. Sequenced material: memory CD4+ T cells from blood. The CDR3 protein is CASSLAGWGGRAGGNEQFF. CDR3 bases: TGCGCCAGCAGCTTGGCGGGATGGGGCGGGAGGGCCGGTGGCAATGAGCAGTTCTTC.